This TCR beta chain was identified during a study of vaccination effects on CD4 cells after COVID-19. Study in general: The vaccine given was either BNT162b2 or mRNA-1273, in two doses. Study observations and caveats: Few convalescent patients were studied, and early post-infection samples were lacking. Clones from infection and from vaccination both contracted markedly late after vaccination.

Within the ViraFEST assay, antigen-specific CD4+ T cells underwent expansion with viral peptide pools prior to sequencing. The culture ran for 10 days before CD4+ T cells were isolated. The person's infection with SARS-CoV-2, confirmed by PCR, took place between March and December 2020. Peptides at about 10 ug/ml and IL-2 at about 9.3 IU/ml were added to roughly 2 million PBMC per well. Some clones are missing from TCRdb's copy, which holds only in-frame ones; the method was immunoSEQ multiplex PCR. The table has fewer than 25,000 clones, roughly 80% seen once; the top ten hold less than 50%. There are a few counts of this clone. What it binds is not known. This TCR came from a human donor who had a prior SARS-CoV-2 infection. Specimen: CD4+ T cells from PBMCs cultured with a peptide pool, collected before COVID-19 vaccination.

The CDR3 coding sequence is TGTGCCAGCTCACCTCGGCGAACGGCCAATGAGCAGTTCTTC. Amino acid sequence: CASSPRRTANEQFF. This chain joins TRBV18 and TRBJ2-1; D unresolved. The ends were cut back, 3 bases at V and 6 bases at J, with 12 bases in the middle. This CDR3 region has 14 residues. Looked up from germline, CDR1 is KGHSH and CDR2 is LQKENI.